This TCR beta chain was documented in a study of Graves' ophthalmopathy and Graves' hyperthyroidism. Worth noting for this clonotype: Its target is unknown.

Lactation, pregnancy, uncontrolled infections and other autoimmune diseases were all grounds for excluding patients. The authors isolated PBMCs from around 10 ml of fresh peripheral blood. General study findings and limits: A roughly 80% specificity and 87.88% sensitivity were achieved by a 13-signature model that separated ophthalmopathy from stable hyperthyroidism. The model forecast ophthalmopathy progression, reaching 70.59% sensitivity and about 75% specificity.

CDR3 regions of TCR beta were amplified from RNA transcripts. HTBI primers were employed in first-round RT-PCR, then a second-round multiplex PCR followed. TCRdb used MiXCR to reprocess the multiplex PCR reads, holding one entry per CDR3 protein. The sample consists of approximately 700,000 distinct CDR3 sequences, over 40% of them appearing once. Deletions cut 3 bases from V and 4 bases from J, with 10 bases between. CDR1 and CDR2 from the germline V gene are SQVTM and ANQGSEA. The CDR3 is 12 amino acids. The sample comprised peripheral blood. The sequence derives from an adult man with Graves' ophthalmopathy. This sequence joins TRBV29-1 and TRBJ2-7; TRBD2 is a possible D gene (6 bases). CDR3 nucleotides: TGCAGCGTTGACTCCAGCGGGTACGAGCAGTACTTC. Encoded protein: CSVDSSGYEQYF.